Only a few counts were recorded for the clone carrying this TCR beta chain. Its antigen is still unknown. V shed 3 bases and J shed 0 bases, with 6 bases lying between them. This CDR3 is 13 amino acids long. The germline V gene has CDR1 SGHRS and CDR2 YFSETQ. This record comes from a study of cytomegalovirus exposure and HLA in healthy donors. Study at large: Per a later analysis, the roughly 690 first-cohort and some 110 validation repertoires shared one platform.

The repertoire was sequenced with immunoSEQ multiplex PCR; TCRdb's copy has only in-frame clones and lacks some. The table has around 300,000 clones, about nine tenths seen once. The study's findings and limits: There were a few CMV-associated chains whose specificity for CMV antigens was confirmed in vitro. Within the approximately 130 validation repertoires, first-cohort TCR clusters tended to co-occur, according to a later analysis.

The sequence came from a woman in her thirties in good health and CMV-seropositive. The sample consisted of PBMCs. The chain carries TRBV5-1 and TRBJ1-1; no clear D. The CDR3 region has the DNA TGCGCCAGCAGCTACCACATGAACACTGAAGCTTTCTTT. It specifies CASSYHMNTEAFF. Full variable domain (remainder filled in from reference TRBV5-1 and TRBJ1-1): KAGVTQTPRYLIKTRGQQVTLSCSPISGHRSVSWYQQTPGQGLQFLFEYFSETQRNKGNFPGRFSGRQFSNSRSEMNVSTLELGDSALYLCASSYHMNTEAFFGQGTRLTVV.